The rows below give T cell receptor beta chains drawn from one sample of a study of control samples from healthy donors and cancer patients. Repertoires were generated with immunoSEQ multiplex PCR, while TCRdb's copy carries only in-frame clones and drops some. The table includes about 130,000 clones, 92% detected once. Sequenced: blood. These receptor sequences come from a woman in her forties or fifties in good health. Each CDR3 is given without its conserved first and last residue. A D gene is named only where the DNA matches it firmly.

.	TRBJ1-3	TRBV6-5	ASNQIDKTGNTIY
TRBD1	TRBJ1-4	TRBV5-1	ASSTPGQGNEKLF
TRBD1	TRBJ2-7	TRBV28	ASSPGQGYEQY
.	TRBJ1-5	TRBV6-1	ASSEVIPGLGLKPQH
.	TRBJ2-2	TRBV19	ASSPSDGFPSTGELF
.	TRBJ2-5	TRBV3-1/TRBV3-2	ASSQEGGYWETQY
TRBD1	TRBJ2-3	TRBV3-1/TRBV3-2	ASSPLLGQGTDTQY
TRBD1	TRBJ2-7	TRBV5-1	ASSGGQGPYEQY
.	TRBJ1-2	TRBV4-1	ASSHSRVDGYT
.	TRBJ1-5	TRBV27	ASSLQGFNQPQH
TRBD1	TRBJ1-3	TRBV3-1/TRBV3-2	ASSQGRGQGAGSRSGNTIY
.	TRBJ1-5	TRBV27	ASYDGGCNQPQH
TRBD2	TRBJ2-3	TRBV30	AWSVTGGHAQY
TRBD2	TRBJ2-1	TRBV29-1	SVEGPSGGAGNEQF
.	TRBJ2-2	TRBV3-1/TRBV3-2	ASSQGEANTGELF
.	TRBJ2-5	TRBV10-2	ASSITTGYGETQY
TRBD1	TRBJ1-2	TRBV5-4	ASSLSGQGFYGYT
TRBD1	TRBJ1-2	TRBV19	ASSATGALLYGYT
TRBD2	TRBJ2-7	TRBV6-5	ASSYIAGGPYEQY
.	TRBJ2-1	TRBV7-7	ASSLSGAQGNNEQF
TRBD1	TRBJ2-1	TRBV9	ASSSGTDSYNEQF
.	TRBJ2-7	TRBV2	ASRPGDEQY
.	TRBJ2-5	TRBV5-4	ASSLAADPGETQY
.	TRBJ1-3	TRBV7-8	ASSLAAHGNTIY
TRBD1	TRBJ1-2	TRBV19	ASTPGGSNYGYT